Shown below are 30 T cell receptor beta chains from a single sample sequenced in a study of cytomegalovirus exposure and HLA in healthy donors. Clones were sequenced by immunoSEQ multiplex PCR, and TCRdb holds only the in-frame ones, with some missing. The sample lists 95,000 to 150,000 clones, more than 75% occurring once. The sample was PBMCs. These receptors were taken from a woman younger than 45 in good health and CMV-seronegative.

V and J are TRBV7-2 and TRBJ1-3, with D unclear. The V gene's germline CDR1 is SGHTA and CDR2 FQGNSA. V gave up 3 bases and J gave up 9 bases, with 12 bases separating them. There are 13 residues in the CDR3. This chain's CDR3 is CASSFTQRGTIYF. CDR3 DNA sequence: TGTGCCAGCAGCTTCACCCAGAGAGGCACCATATATTTT.

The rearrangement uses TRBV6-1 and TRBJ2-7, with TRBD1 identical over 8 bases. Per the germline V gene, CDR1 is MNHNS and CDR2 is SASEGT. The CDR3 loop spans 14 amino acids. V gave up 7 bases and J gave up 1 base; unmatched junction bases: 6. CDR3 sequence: CASTHTGGSYEQYF. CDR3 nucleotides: TGTGCCAGCACCCACACAGGGGGGTCCTACGAGCAGTACTTC.

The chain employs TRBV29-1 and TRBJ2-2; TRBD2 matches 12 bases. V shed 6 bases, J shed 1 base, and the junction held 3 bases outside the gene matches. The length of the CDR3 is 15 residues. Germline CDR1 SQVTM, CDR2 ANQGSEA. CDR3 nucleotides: TGCAGCGTGACTAGCGGGGGCAAGAACACCGGGGAGCTGTTTTTT. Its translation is CSVTSGGKNTGELFF.

CDR3 sequence reads: CASSEFTGSSGNTIYF. The CDR3 bases are TGTGCCAGCAGTGAATTCACAGGTTCCTCTGGAAACACCATATATTTT. The chain joins TRBV2 to TRBJ1-3, with D possibly being TRBD1 (5 bases). Trimming stripped 2 bases from V and 0 bases from J, with 11 bases between. Looked up from germline, CDR1 is SNHLY and CDR2 is FYNNEI. The CDR3 has 16 residues. Complete variable domain (other parts from reference TRBV2 and TRBJ1-3): EPEVTQTPSHQVTQMGQEVILRCVPISNHLYFYWYRQILGQKVEFLVSFYNNEISEKSEIFDDQFSVERPDGSNFTLKIRSTKLEDSAMYFCASSEFTGSSGNTIYFGEGSWLTVV.

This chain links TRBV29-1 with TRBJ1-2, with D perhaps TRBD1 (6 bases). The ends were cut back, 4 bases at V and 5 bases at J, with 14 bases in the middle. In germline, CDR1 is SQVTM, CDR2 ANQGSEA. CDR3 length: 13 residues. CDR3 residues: CSVVVQGIYGYTF. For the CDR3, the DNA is TGCAGCGTTGTGGTACAGGGAATATATGGCTACACCTTC.

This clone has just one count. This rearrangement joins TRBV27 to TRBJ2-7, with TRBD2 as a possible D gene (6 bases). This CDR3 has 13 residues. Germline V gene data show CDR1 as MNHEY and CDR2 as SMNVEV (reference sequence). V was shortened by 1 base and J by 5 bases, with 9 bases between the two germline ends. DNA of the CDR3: TGTGCCAGCAGTTTATGGGGGGACCACGAGCAGTACTTC. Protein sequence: CASSLWGDHEQYF.

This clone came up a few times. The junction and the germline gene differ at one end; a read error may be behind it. As DNA, the CDR3 is TGTGCTAGCAACCCCAGCGAGCAGTACTTC. This gives the protein CASNPSEQYF. The chain employs TRBV7-7 and TRBJ2-7, with unresolved D. Germline V gene data show CDR1 as SSHAT and CDR2 as FNYEAQ (reference sequence). This CDR3 has 10 residues.

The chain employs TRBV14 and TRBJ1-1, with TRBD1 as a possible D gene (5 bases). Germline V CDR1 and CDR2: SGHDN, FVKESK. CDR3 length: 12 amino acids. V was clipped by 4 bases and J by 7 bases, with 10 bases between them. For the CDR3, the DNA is TGTGCCAGCAGCCCTCCGGGGGGTGAAGCTTTCTTT. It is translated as CASSPPGGEAFF.

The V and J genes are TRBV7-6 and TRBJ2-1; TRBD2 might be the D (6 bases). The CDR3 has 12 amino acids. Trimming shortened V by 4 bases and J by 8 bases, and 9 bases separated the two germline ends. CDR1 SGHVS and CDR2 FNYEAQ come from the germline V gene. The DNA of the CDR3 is TGTGCCAGCAGCTCCCGCGGGGATGAGCAGTTCTTC. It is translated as CASSSRGDEQFF.

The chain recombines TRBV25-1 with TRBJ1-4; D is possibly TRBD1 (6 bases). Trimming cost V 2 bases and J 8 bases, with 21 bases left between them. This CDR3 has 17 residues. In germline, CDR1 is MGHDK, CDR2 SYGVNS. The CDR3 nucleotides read TGTGCCAGCAGTGAAGGGGGGGCGGGTAGTTTGGGCGAAAAACTGTTTTTT. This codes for CASSEGGAGSLGEKLFF.

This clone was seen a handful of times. Here the CDR3 DNA reads TGTGCCACCAGCAGCCCCCCGCAGGTGAACACTGAAGCTTTCTTT. Its protein is CATSSPPQVNTEAFF. The rearrangement uses TRBV15 and TRBJ1-1; no clear D gene. The CDR3 totals 15 residues. Deletions cut 3 bases from V and 0 bases from J, with 11 bases between. Germline loops: CDR1 LNHNV, CDR2 YYDKDF (reference sequence).

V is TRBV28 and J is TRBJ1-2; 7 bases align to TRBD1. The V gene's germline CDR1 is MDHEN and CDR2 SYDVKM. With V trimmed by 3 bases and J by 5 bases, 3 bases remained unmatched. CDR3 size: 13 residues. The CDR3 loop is CASSLSGGYGYTF. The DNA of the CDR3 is TGTGCCAGCAGTTTGTCAGGGGGGTATGGCTACACCTTC.

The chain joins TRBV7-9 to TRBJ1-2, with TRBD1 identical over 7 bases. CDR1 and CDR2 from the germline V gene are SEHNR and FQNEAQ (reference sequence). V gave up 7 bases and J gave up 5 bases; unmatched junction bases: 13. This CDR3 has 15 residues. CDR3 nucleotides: TGTGCCAGCACCGAGAGGGACAGCCCTTCATATGGCTACACCTTC. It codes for CASTERDSPSYGYTF.

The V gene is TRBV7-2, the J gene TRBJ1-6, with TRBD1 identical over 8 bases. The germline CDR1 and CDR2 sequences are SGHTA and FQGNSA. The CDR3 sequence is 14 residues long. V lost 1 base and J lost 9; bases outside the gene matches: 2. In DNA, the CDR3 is TGTGCCAGCAGCTTAGAGGGACAGGCTTCACCCCTCCACTTT. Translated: CASSLEGQASPLHF.

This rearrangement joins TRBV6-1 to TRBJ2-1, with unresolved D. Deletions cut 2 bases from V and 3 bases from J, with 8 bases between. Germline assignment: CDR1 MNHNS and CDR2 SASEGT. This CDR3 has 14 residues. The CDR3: CASSEWSGYNEQFF. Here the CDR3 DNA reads TGTGCCAGCAGTGAATGGTCAGGCTACAATGAGCAGTTCTTC.

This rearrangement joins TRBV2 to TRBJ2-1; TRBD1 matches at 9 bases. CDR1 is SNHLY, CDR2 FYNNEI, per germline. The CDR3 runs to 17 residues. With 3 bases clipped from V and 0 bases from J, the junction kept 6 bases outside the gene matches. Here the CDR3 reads CASSDGTGPSSYNEQFF. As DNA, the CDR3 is TGTGCCAGCAGTGATGGGACAGGGCCTAGCTCCTACAATGAGCAGTTCTTC. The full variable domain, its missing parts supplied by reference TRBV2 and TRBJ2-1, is EPEVTQTPSHQVTQMGQEVILRCVPISNHLYFYWYRQILGQKVEFLVSFYNNEISEKSEIFDDQFSVERPDGSNFTLKIRSTKLEDSAMYFCASSDGTGPSSYNEQFFGPGTRLTVL.

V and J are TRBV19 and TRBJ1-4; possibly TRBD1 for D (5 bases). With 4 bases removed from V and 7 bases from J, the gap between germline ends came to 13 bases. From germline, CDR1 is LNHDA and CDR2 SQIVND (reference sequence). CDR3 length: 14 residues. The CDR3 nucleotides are TGTGCCAGTAGTAAGCCAGGGTATGGTGAAAAACTGTTTTTT. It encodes CASSKPGYGEKLFF.

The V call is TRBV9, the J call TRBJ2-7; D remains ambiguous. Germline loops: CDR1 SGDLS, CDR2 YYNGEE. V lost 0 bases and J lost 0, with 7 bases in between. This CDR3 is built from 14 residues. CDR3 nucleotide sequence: TGTGCCAGCAGCGTAGTTGACTCCTCCTACGAGCAGTACTTC. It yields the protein CASSVVDSSYEQYF.

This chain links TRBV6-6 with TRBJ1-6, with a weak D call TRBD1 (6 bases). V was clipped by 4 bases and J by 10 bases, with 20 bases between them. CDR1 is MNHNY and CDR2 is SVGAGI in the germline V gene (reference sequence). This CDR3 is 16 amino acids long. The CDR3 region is CASSSPVQGFKSPLHF. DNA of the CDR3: TGTGCCAGCAGTTCCCCTGTACAGGGTTTCAAATCACCCCTCCACTTT.

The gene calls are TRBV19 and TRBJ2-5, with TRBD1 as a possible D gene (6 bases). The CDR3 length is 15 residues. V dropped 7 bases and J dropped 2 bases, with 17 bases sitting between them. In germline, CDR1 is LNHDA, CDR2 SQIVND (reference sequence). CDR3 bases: TGTGCCAGTACTCCCGGTCAGGGGATTCAAGAGACCCAGTACTTC. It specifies CASTPGQGIQETQYF.

As DNA, the CDR3 is TGTGCCTGGAGTAGGGGAAAGGGGCGGGAGACCCAGTACTTC. This codes for CAWSRGKGRETQYF. The V and J genes are TRBV30 and TRBJ2-5; TRBD1 might be the D (5 bases). Germline CDR1 GTSNPN, CDR2 SVGIG (reference sequence). V lost 2 bases and J 5 bases, leaving 15 bases between the germline ends. This CDR3 contains 14 residues.

CDR3 sequence: CASSPRTGLHTGELFF. As DNA, the CDR3 is TGTGCCAGCAGTCCTCGGACAGGGCTCCACACCGGGGAGCTGTTTTTT. The chain carries TRBV27 and TRBJ2-2; 8 bases agree with TRBD1. This CDR3 is built from 16 residues. Germline values: CDR1 MNHEY, CDR2 SMNVEV (reference sequence). V lost 5 bases and J lost 3; bases outside the gene matches: 8.

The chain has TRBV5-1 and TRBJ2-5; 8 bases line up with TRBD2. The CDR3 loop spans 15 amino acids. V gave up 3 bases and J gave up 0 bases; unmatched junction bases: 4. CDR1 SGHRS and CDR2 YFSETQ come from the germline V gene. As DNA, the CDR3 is TGCGCCAGCAGCTCTTTAGCGGGAAACCAAGAGACCCAGTACTTC. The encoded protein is CASSSLAGNQETQYF.

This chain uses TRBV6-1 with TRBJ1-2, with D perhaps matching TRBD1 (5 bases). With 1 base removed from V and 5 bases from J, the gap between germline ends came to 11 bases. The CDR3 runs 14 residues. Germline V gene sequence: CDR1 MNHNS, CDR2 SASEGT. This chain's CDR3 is CASSEGAGPYGYTF. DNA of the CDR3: TGTGCCAGCAGTGAAGGGGCAGGGCCTTATGGCTACACCTTC.

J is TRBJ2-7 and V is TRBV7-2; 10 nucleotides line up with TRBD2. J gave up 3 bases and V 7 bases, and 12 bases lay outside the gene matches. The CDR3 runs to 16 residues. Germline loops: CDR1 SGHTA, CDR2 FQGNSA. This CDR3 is CASIGGLAGAGYEQYF. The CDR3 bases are TGTGCCAGCATCGGAGGTCTAGCGGGGGCCGGCTACGAGCAGTACTTC.

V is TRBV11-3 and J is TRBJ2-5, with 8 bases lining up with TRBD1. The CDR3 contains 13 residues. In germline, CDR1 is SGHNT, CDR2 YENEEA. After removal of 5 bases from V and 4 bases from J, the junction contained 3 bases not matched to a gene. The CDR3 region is CASSPDRGETQYF. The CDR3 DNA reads TGTGCCAGCAGCCCTGACAGGGGAGAGACCCAGTACTTC.

DNA of the CDR3: TGTGCCAGCTCACCACGGACAGGGGAACAAGAGACCCAGTACTTC. Its protein is CASSPRTGEQETQYF. The chain links TRBV18 to TRBJ2-5; TRBD1 matches 9 bases. CDR1 and CDR2 (germline): KGHSH, LQKENI. The CDR3 length is 15 residues. Trimming at V came to 1 base and at J to 2 bases, leaving 2 bases not matched to a gene.

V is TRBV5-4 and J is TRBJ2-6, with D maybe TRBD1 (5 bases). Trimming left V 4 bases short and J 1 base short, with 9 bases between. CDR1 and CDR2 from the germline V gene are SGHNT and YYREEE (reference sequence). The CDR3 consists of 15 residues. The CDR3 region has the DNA TGTGCCAGCAGCCTTAGACAGTCTGGGGCCAACGTCCTGACTTTC. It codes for CASSLRQSGANVLTF.

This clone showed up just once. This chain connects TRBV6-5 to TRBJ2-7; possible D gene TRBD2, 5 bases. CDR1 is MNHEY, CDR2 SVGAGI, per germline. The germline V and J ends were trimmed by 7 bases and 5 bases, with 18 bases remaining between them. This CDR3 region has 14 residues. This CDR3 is CASTLPGSGNEQYF. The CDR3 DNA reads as TGTGCCAGCACCCTTCCCGGTTCGGGGAACGAGCAGTACTTC.

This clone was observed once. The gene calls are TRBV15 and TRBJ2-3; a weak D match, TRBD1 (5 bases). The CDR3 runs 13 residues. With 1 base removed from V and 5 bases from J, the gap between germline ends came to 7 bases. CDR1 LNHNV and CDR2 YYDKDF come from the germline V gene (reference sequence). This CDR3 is CATSRVQGDTQYF. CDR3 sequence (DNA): TGTGCCACCAGCAGAGTTCAGGGAGATACGCAGTATTTT.